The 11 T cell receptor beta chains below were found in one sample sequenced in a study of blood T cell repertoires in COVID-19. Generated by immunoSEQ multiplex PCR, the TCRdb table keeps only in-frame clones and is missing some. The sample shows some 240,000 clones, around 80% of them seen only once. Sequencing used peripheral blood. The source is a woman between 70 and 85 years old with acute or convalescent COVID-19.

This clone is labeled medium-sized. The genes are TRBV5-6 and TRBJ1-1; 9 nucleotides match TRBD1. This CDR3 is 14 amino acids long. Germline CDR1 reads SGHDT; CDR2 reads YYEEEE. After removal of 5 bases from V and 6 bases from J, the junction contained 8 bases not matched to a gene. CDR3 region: CASSYGQGRSEAFF. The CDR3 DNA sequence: TGTGCCAGCAGTTACGGACAGGGGAGGTCTGAAGCTTTCTTT.

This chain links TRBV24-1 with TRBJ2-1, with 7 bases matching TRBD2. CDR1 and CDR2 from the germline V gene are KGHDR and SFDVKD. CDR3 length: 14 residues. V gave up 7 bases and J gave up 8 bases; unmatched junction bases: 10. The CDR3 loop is CATSPGTTGDEQFF. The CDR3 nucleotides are TGTGCCACCAGCCCCGGGACTACCGGAGATGAGCAGTTCTTC.

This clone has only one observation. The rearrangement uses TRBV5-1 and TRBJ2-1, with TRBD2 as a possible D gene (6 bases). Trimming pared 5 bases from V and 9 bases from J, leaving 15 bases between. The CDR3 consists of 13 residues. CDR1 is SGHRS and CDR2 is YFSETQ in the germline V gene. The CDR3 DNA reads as TGCGCCAGCAGTTCCCTCGCGGGGAGTGAGCAGTTCTTC. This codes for CASSSLAGSEQFF. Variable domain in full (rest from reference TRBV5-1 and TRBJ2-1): KAGVTQTPRYLIKTRGQQVTLSCSPISGHRSVSWYQQTPGQGLQFLFEYFSETQRNKGNFPGRFSGRQFSNSRSEMNVSTLELGDSALYLCASSSLAGSEQFFGPGTRLTVL.

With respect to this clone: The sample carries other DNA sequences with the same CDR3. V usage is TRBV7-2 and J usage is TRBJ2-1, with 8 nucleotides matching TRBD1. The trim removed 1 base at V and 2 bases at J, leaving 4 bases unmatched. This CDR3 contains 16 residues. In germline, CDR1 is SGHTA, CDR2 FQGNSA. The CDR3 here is CASSLDGTGPYNEQFF. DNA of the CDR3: TGTGCCAGCAGCTTAGATGGGACAGGCCCCTACAATGAGCAGTTCTTC. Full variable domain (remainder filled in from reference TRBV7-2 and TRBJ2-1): GAGVSQSPSNKVTEKGKDVELRCDPISGHTALYWYRQSLGQGLEFLIYFQGNSAPDKSGLPSDRFSAERTGGSVSTLTIQRTQQEDSAVYLCASSLDGTGPYNEQFFGPGTRLTVL.

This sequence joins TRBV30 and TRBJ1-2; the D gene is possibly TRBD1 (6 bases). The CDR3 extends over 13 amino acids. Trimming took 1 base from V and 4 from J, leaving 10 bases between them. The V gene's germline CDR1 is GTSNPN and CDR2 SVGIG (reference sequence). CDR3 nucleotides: TGTGCCTGGAGTGCCCAGGGGCTCTATGGCTACACCTTC. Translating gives CAWSAQGLYGYTF. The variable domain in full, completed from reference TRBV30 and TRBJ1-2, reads SQTIHQWPATLVQPVGSPLSLECTVEGTSNPNLYWYRQAAGRGLQLLFYSVGIGQISSEVPQNLSASRPQDRQFILSSKKLLLSDSGFYLCAWSAQGLYGYTFGSGTRLTVV.

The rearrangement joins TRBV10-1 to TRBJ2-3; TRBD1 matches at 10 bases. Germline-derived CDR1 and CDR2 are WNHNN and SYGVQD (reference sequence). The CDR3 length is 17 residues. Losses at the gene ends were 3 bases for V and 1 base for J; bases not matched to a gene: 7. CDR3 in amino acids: CASSEFGQGVGTDTQYF. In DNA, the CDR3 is TGCGCCAGCAGTGAATTTGGACAGGGGGTTGGCACAGATACGCAGTATTTT.

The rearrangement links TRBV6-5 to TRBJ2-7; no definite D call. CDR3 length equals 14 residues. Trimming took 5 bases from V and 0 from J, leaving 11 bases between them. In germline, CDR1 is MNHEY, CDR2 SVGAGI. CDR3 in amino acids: CASSPQTVSYEQYV. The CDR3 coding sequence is TGTGCCAGCAGTCCACAAACAGTCTCCTACGAGCAGTACGTC.

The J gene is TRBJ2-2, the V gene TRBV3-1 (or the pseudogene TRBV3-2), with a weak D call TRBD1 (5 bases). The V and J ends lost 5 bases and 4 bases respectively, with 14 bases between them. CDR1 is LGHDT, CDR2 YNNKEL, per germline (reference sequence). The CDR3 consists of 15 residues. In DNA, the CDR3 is TGTGCCAGCAGCGCCCGACAGTCTATCACCGGGGAGCTGTTTTTT. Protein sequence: CASSARQSITGELFF.

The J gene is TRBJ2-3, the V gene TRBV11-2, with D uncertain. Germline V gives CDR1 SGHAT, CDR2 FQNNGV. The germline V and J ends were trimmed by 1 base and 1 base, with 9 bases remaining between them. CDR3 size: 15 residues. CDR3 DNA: TGTGCCAGCAGCTTAGCCGCTAGACGCACAGATACGCAGTATTTT. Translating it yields CASSLAARRTDTQYF.

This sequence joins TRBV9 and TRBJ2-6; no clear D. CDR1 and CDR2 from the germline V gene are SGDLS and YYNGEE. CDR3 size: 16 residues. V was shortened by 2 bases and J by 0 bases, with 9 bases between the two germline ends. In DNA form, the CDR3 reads TGTGCCAGCAGCGTGATGTCTAGCTCTGGGGCCAACGTCCTGACTTTC. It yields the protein CASSVMSSSGANVLTF.

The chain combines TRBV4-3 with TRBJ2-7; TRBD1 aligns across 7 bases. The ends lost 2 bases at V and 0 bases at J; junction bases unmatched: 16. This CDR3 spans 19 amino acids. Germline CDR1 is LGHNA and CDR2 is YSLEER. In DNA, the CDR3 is TGCGCCAGCAGCCAACTCGAAATAACGTCGGGACAGAGCTCCTACGAGCAGTACTTC. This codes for CASSQLEITSGQSSYEQYF.